This T cell receptor (beta chain) was captured by sequencing in a study of blood T cell repertoires in COVID-19. As processed by the authors: Reference gene primer amplification yielded estimated nucleated cell counts. Libraries were prepared by immunoSEQ multiplex PCR; TCRdb keeps only in-frame clonotypes and omits some of them. The V and J calls and clone size are taken from that table; D and trimming were inferred from the DNA. The sample has around 250,000 clones, around 87% seen once. CDR3 length equals 13 residues. Germline V CDR1 and CDR2: LNHDA, SQIVND (reference sequence). V lost 4 bases, J lost 8 bases, and 14 bases lay in between. Participants were placed into cohorts based on the clinical history they reported.

V usage is TRBV19 and J usage is TRBJ1-2; no clear D gene. Sequenced sample: PBMCs or T cells enriched from blood (not recorded which). The receptor comes from a woman aged 45-65 years who had recovered from COVID-19. The CDR3 region is CASSRHQNGGYTF. The CDR3, as DNA: TGTGCCAGTAGTAGGCATCAAAACGGGGGCTACACCTTC.